This T cell receptor beta chain emerged from a study of metastatic and nonmetastatic thyroid tumors. Across the whole study: Repertoire data that came from the blood and tumor or nodule tissue of malignant and benign thyroid patients were compared. Points from the study as a whole: For both blood and tumor, malignant thyroid tumors reportedly showed significantly higher TCR beta diversity than benign nodules did.

How the authors handled the data: Differences in CDR3 between clinicopathological groups were drawn on to build a classifier intended to discriminate distant-metastatic papillary thyroid cancer patients. TCRdb re-clonotyped the PCR reads via MiXCR. The V and J calls and clone size come from TCRdb's table, not from the authors' own analysis. The data show roughly 34,000 clones, with over 14% seen just once and under 20% held by the top ten. The CDR3 consists of 17 residues. Germline CDR1 and CDR2: SNHLY and FYNNEI. Trimming at V came to 6 bases and at J to 0 bases, leaving 13 bases not matched to a gene. This clone was recorded many times. Its antigen remains unknown. Treatment of any kind had been given to no patient before thyroid surgery.

This receptor was obtained from a male donor with papillary thyroid cancer or a benign thyroid nodule (not recorded which). Some clones in this sample may be carry-over from other donors' samples. Sequences were obtained from blood. The chain employs TRBV2 and TRBJ2-7; 8 nucleotides align to TRBD1. CDR3 sequence: CASSATRDRPTSYEQYF. For the CDR3, the DNA is TGTGCCAGCAGCGCAACCCGGGACAGGCCCACCTCCTACGAGCAGTACTTC.